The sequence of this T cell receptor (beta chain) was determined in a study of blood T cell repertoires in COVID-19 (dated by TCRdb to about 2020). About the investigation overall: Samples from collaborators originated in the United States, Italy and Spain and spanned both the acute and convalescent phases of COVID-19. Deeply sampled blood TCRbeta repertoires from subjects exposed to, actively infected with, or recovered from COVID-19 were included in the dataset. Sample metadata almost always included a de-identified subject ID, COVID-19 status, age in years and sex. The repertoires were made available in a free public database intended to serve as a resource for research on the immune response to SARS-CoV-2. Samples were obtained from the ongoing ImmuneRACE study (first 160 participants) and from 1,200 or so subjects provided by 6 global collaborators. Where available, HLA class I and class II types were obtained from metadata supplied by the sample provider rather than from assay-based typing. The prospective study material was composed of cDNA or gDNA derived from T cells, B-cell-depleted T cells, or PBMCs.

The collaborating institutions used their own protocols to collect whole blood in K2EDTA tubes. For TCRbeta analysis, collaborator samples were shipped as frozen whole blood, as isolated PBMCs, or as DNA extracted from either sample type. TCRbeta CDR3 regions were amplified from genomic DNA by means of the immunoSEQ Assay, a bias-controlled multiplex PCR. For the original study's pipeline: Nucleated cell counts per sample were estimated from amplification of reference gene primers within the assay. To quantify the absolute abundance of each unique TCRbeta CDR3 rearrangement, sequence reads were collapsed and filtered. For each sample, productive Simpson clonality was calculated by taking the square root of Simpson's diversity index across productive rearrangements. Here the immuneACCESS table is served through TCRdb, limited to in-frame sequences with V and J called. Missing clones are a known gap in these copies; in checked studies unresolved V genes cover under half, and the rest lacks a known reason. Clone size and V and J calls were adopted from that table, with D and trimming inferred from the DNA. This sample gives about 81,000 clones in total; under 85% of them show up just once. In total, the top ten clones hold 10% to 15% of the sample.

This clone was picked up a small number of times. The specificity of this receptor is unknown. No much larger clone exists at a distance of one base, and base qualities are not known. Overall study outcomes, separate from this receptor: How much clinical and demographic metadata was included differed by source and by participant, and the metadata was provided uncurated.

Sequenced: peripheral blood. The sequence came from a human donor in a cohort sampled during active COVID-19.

The CDR3 reads as follows: CASSQEQGRKGTDTQYF. The DNA is as follows: TGTGCCAGCAGCCAGGAACAGGGCCGAAAGGGCACAGATACGCAGTATTTT. The chain links TRBV3-1 (or the pseudogene TRBV3-2) with TRBJ2-3; tentative D gene TRBD1, with 6 bases matching. CDR1 LGHDT and CDR2 YNNKEL were looked up in the germline V gene (reference sequence). The CDR3 measures 17 amino acids from cysteine to phenylalanine. The kept DNA is CDR3 alone, 51 bases in frame from the first base. The germline ends are 17 bases apart after V is trimmed by 3 bases and J by 1 base.